The source of this T cell receptor beta chain is a study of cytomegalovirus exposure and HLA in healthy donors. This CDR3 comprises 11 residues. V was pared by 5 bases and J by 12 bases, with 14 bases between. Germline loops: CDR1 SGHAT, CDR2 FQNNGV. It was with 60 Vbeta and 13 Jbeta primers that the PCR ran. Method: immunoSEQ multiplex PCR; TCRdb's copy keeps in-frame clones and lacks some. Its clone listing holds 140,000 to 150,000 clones. The genes are TRBV11-2 and TRBJ2-7; no reliable D call. The sequence was collected from a woman aged 45-65 years in good health and CMV-seronegative. What was sequenced was PBMCs. The CDR3 here is CASSRFGHSYF. For the CDR3, the DNA is TGTGCCAGCAGCCGCTTTGGGCATTCGTACTTC.